This T cell receptor beta chain came from a study of cytomegalovirus exposure and HLA in healthy donors. General study findings and limits: The availability of immune exposure information extended only to CMV serostatus.

13 Jbeta primers and 60 Vbeta primers were used for the PCR. Clones were read by immunoSEQ multiplex PCR, and TCRdb kept only the in-frame ones, dropping some. The sample lists 150,000 or so clones, approximately 69% occurring once. Trimming cost V 4 bases and J 4 bases; bases outside gene matches: 12. From germline, CDR1 is LNHDA and CDR2 SQIVND (reference sequence). This CDR3 region has 17 residues. Notes on this clone: What it recognizes is unknown.

The source of this sequence is a young man in good health and CMV-seronegative. Input material: PBMCs. The chain carries TRBV19 and TRBJ2-1; TRBD2 matches at 8 bases. The CDR3 here is CASSRFGGGPAYNEQFF. In DNA, the CDR3 is TGTGCCAGTAGTAGGTTCGGCGGGGGGCCAGCATACAATGAGCAGTTCTTC.